Below, 25 T cell receptor beta chains from the same sample are listed, as sequenced in a study of blood T cell repertoires in COVID-19. Using immunoSEQ multiplex PCR, the repertoire was profiled, and TCRdb retains in-frame clones only, with some absent. The data hold about 67,000 clones, with approximately 90% observed a single time. The sequenced material came from peripheral blood. These receptors were obtained from an elderly woman with acute or convalescent COVID-19.

V and J are TRBV11-2 and TRBJ1-6; D possibly corresponds to TRBD1 (6 bases). Germline CDR1 and CDR2: SGHAT and FQNNGV. Trimming took 5 bases from V and 0 from J, leaving 8 bases between them. The CDR3 contains 15 residues. Here the CDR3 DNA reads TGTGCCAGCAGCACGGACAGCTCCTATAATTCACCCCTCCACTTT. It yields the protein CASSTDSSYNSPLHF.

The rearrangement links TRBV7-9 to TRBJ2-7, with D possibly matching TRBD2 (7 bases). In germline, CDR1 is SEHNR, CDR2 FQNEAQ (reference sequence). The V gene lost 5 bases and the J gene lost 7 bases, with 21 bases spanning the gap. The CDR3 sequence is 15 residues long. CDR3 nucleotide sequence: TGTGCCAGCAGCCCCGTAGGGGGGGGCGGAGAAGAGCAGTACTTC. This codes for CASSPVGGGGEEQYF.

V usage is TRBV5-1 and J usage is TRBJ2-2; TRBD2 agrees at 12 bases. V lost 0 bases and J lost 1; bases outside the gene matches: 4. The germline CDR1 and CDR2 sequences are SGHRS and YFSETQ. The CDR3 has 18 amino acids. The CDR3 DNA sequence: TGCGCCAGCAGCTTGGTCACACTAGCGGGAGGGAACACCGGGGAGCTGTTTTTT. Translation gives CASSLVTLAGGNTGELFF. The full variable domain, with the rest looked up from reference TRBV5-1 and TRBJ2-2, is KAGVTQTPRYLIKTRGQQVTLSCSPISGHRSVSWYQQTPGQGLQFLFEYFSETQRNKGNFPGRFSGRQFSNSRSEMNVSTLELGDSALYLCASSLVTLAGGNTGELFFGEGSRLTVL.

The DNA of the CDR3 is TGTGCCAGCAGTTTAAAATGGTTTCCAGGGGGTAGCAATCAGCCCCAGCATTTT. As protein: CASSLKWFPGGSNQPQHF. This chain links TRBV27 with TRBJ1-5; 7 nucleotides align to TRBD1. The CDR3 is 18 amino acids. CDR1 MNHEY and CDR2 SMNVEV come from the germline V gene (reference sequence). V shed 2 bases and J 0 bases; nucleotides not matched to a gene: 10.

This clone was counted between two and nine times. The rearrangement links TRBV30 to TRBJ1-3, with D hard to call. The V end lost 5 bases, the J end lost 0 bases, and 11 bases lay between the germline ends. Germline V CDR1 and CDR2: GTSNPN, SVGIG (reference sequence). The CDR3 runs 14 residues. The CDR3 DNA sequence: TGTGCCTGGGACTATGTTAGCTCTGGAAACACCATATATTTT. Translation: CAWDYVSSGNTIYF.

V and J are TRBV12-3 or TRBV12-4 and TRBJ2-7; D is unclear. The germline V and J ends were trimmed by 6 bases and 4 bases, with 7 bases remaining between them. The CDR3 totals 11 residues. The DNA for the CDR3 is TGTGCCAGCAGCCTCGAGTACGAGCAGTACTTC. It yields the protein CASSLEYEQYF.

The chain has TRBV28 and TRBJ1-3, with TRBD1 matching over 7 bases. Trimming removed 5 bases from V and 0 bases from J; junction bases left unmatched: 4. CDR3 length equals 15 residues. The germline V gene has CDR1 MDHEN and CDR2 SYDVKM. The CDR3 here is CASSETGFSGNTIYF. The DNA of the CDR3 is TGTGCCAGCAGTGAGACAGGGTTCTCTGGAAACACCATATATTTT.

The CDR3 DNA reads as TGCGCCAGCAGCTTGTCGACGATGGGCACTGAATTGGATACGCAGTATTTT. It is translated as CASSLSTMGTELDTQYF. The V and J genes are TRBV5-1 and TRBJ2-3; D call uncertain. V lost 1 base and J lost 6, with 21 bases in between. The CDR3 runs 17 residues. In germline, CDR1 is SGHRS, CDR2 YFSETQ.

Only one count was recorded for this clone. The chain links TRBV4-1 to TRBJ2-5; D may be TRBD1 (6 bases). CDR3 length: 17 amino acids. Trimming cost V 1 base and J 2 bases, with 17 bases left between them. Germline V gene sequence: CDR1 MGHRA, CDR2 YSYEKL. The CDR3 nucleotides are TGCGCCAGCAGCCAAGGTGTAGGGGGTCACGGGCAAGAGACCCAGTACTTC. Protein product: CASSQGVGGHGQETQYF.

Here the CDR3 DNA reads TGTGCCAGCAGCCAACAATCCGGGACTATCGGTAATGAGCAGTTCTTC. Its translation is CASSQQSGTIGNEQFF. The chain joins TRBV7-2 to TRBJ2-1; 7 bases are a match to TRBD2. With V trimmed by 5 bases and J by 7 bases, 14 bases remained unmatched. Germline assignment: CDR1 SGHTA and CDR2 FQGNSA. The CDR3 is made up of 16 amino acids.

V gene TRBV4-1 combines with J gene TRBJ2-4, with a weak D call TRBD1 (7 bases). CDR1 is MGHRA, CDR2 YSYEKL, per germline. The ends were cut back, 2 bases at V and 8 bases at J, with 22 bases in the middle. The CDR3 runs to 17 residues. The CDR3 here is CASSQQGQPGSSDIQYF. The CDR3 bases are TGCGCCAGCAGCCAACAGGGACAGCCCGGGAGTAGTGACATTCAGTACTTC.

The count of this clone is one. V usage is TRBV3-1 (or the pseudogene TRBV3-2) and J usage is TRBJ2-5, with D uncertain. Trimming shortened V by 0 bases and J by 1 base, and 12 bases separated the two germline ends. The CDR3 is 16 amino acids. Per germline, CDR1 LGHDT and CDR2 YNNKEL (reference sequence). The CDR3 is CASSQDLARGQETQYF. CDR3 in DNA: TGTGCCAGCAGCCAAGATCTTGCTCGCGGCCAAGAGACCCAGTACTTC.

This chain joins TRBV5-1 and TRBJ1-2; D is unclear. CDR1 is SGHRS and CDR2 is YFSETQ in the germline V gene. This CDR3 has 15 residues. The germline V and J ends were trimmed by 0 bases and 6 bases, with 15 bases remaining between them. CDR3 coding DNA: TGCGCCAGCAGCTTGGGAGGGAATGGTATGAATGGCTACACCTTC. Encoded protein: CASSLGGNGMNGYTF.

The CDR3 reads CASSQETFSRSHYEQYF. CDR3 bases: TGTGCCAGCAGCCAAGAAACATTCTCCAGGTCCCACTACGAGCAGTACTTC. This chain links TRBV14 with TRBJ2-7; D not certain. V was trimmed by 0 bases and J by 3 bases, leaving 18 bases between them. From germline, CDR1 is SGHDN and CDR2 FVKESK. The CDR3 spans 17 residues.

The rearrangement joins TRBV5-1 to TRBJ2-7, with D tentatively TRBD1 (5 bases). CDR1 is SGHRS, CDR2 YFSETQ, per germline. CDR3 length: 13 amino acids. Trimming pared 1 base from V and 6 bases from J, leaving 11 bases between. CDR3: CASSLIVTGEQYF. The CDR3 DNA is TGCGCCAGCAGCTTGATTGTTACAGGCGAGCAGTACTTC.

This chain links TRBV5-1 with TRBJ2-2; D is possibly TRBD1 (7 bases). The length of the CDR3 is 15 residues. Germline values: CDR1 SGHRS, CDR2 YFSETQ. Between the trimmed V and J ends, which lost 6 bases and 4 bases, there was a span of 16 bases. CDR3 in amino acids: CASKSEGASTGELFF. In DNA, the CDR3 is TGCGCCAGCAAATCGGAGGGGGCTAGCACCGGGGAGCTGTTTTTT.

V gene TRBV7-8 combines with J gene TRBJ2-2, with TRBD2 as a possible D gene (5 bases). Germline assignment: CDR1 SGHVS and CDR2 FQNEAQ. Trimming removed 2 bases at V and 5 bases at J, with 12 bases between. This CDR3 region has 15 residues. CDR3 coding DNA: TGTGCCAGCAGCTTACGTGGGAGAGGAACCGGGGAGCTGTTTTTT. The encoded protein is CASSLRGRGTGELFF.

The gene calls are TRBV5-1 and TRBJ2-3; the D gene is possibly TRBD2 (6 bases). Germline V gene data show CDR1 as SGHRS and CDR2 as YFSETQ. Trimming left V 4 bases short and J 4 bases short, with 13 bases between. The CDR3 is 14 residues long. The CDR3 nucleotides are TGCGCCAGCAGCGACTTGCGGGGCGCAGATACGCAGTATTTT. It specifies CASSDLRGADTQYF.

V is TRBV5-1 and J is TRBJ1-1; 8 bases are a match to TRBD1. The V gene's germline CDR1 is SGHRS and CDR2 YFSETQ. CDR3 length: 15 residues. After removal of 4 bases from V and 8 bases from J, the junction contained 13 bases not matched to a gene. DNA of the CDR3: TGCGCCAGCAGCAAAGGACAGGGAGGGCCCGGCGAAGCTTTCTTT. Its protein product is CASSKGQGGPGEAFF.

This clone appeared a single time. This chain uses TRBV27 with TRBJ1-5; D might be TRBD1 (5 bases). V was shortened by 3 bases and J by 2 bases, with 8 bases between the two germline ends. CDR3 length: 14 residues. Germline values: CDR1 MNHEY, CDR2 SMNVEV (reference sequence). In nucleotides, the CDR3 is TGTGCCAGCAGTTTCAGGGTGGGCAATCAGCCCCAGCATTTT. Translation gives CASSFRVGNQPQHF.

The chain is built from TRBV11-1 and TRBJ2-5, with TRBD1 matching over 8 bases. The V gene end was trimmed by 5 bases and the J gene end by 5 bases; junction bases not matched to a gene: 13. Germline V gene lookup returns CDR1 SGHAT and CDR2 FQDESV (reference sequence). This CDR3 is 16 amino acids long. CDR3 in DNA: TGTGCCAGCAGCGCACAAGCCCTACAGGGGGGCGAGACCCAGTACTTC. Protein sequence: CASSAQALQGGETQYF.

This chain connects TRBV6-5 to TRBJ1-2; 8 positions match TRBD1. The CDR3 sequence is 15 residues long. Germline loops: CDR1 MNHEY, CDR2 SVGAGI. With 6 bases clipped from V and 1 base from J, the junction kept 7 bases outside the gene matches. CDR3 sequence reads: CASSQETGDNYGYTF. The CDR3 DNA reads TGTGCCAGCAGCCAAGAGACAGGGGATAACTATGGCTACACCTTC.

The chain uses TRBV28 and TRBJ1-3; TRBD1 is a possible D gene (6 bases). The germline V gene has CDR1 MDHEN and CDR2 SYDVKM. The CDR3 length is 15 residues. V gave up 3 bases and J gave up 2 bases, with 11 bases separating them. Written as DNA, the CDR3 is TGTGCCAGCAGTTTCCGGGGGGCTACTGGAAACACCATATATTTT. Encoded protein: CASSFRGATGNTIYF.

The chain joins TRBV5-1 to TRBJ1-4; 9 bases line up with TRBD1. V shed 4 bases, J shed 15 bases, and the junction held 10 bases outside the gene matches. In germline, CDR1 is SGHRS, CDR2 YFSETQ. CDR3 length equals 13 residues. This chain's CDR3 is CASSAGQGQFVFF. As DNA, the CDR3 is TGCGCCAGCAGCGCAGGACAGGGGCAGTTTGTGTTTTTT.

This clone was counted a few times. V is TRBV28 and J is TRBJ1-5; TRBD1 aligns across 10 bases. In germline, CDR1 is MDHEN, CDR2 SYDVKM. CDR3 size: 18 residues. V shed 5 bases, J shed 3 bases, and the junction held 13 bases outside the gene matches. This CDR3 is CASSPQPGQGPINQPQHF. The DNA for the CDR3 is TGTGCCAGCAGTCCTCAACCGGGACAGGGGCCTATCAATCAGCCCCAGCATTTT.